This T cell receptor beta chain emerged from a study of blood T cell repertoires in COVID-19. For the study at large: The samples span acute and convalescent COVID-19 from the United States, Italy and Spain. The analysed material was cDNA or gDNA that came from T cells, B-cell-depleted T cells, or PBMCs.

V lost 3 bases and J 3 bases, leaving 10 bases between the germline ends. CDR3 length: 14 amino acids. Germline CDR1 is KGHDR and CDR2 is SFDVKD. Per the study methods: Amplification with reference gene primers provided the estimates of nucleated cell counts. Some clones are missing from TCRdb's copy, which holds only in-frame ones; the method was immunoSEQ multiplex PCR. The D gene and trimming were derived from the DNA, and the V and J assignments and clone size from that table. The data hold 150,000 to 200,000 clones, with 88% observed a single time. A few counts support this clone. This clonotype originated in a man aged 55 to 69 with acute or convalescent COVID-19. Sequencing was performed on peripheral blood. The V gene is TRBV24-1, the J gene TRBJ1-2, with D unclear. CDR3: CATSDRGQHYGYTF. CDR3 DNA: TGTGCCACCAGTGATAGAGGGCAGCACTATGGCTACACCTTC.